This T cell receptor beta chain derives from a study of T cells after yellow fever vaccination. Germline values: CDR1 SGHRS, CDR2 YFSETQ. This CDR3 has 13 residues. The V gene lost 6 bases and the J gene lost 5 bases, with 12 bases spanning the gap. This clonotype occurred many times. From the 5' RACE reads, TCRdb called clonotypes with MiXCR, one entry per CDR3 protein. The sample lists under 30,000 distinct CDR3 sequences, around 4.6% seen once, with under 50% in the top ten. The TCR comes from a man aged 25 to 40 who received the YFV17D yellow fever vaccine. Sample: CD8+ T cells sorted from PBMCs, taken 10 days after the yellow fever booster vaccination. The chain joins TRBV5-1 to TRBJ2-1, with D possibly matching TRBD2 (6 bases). Here the CDR3 reads CASMASENNEQFF. The DNA for the CDR3 is TGCGCCAGCATGGCTAGCGAAAACAATGAGCAGTTCTTC.